Presented here are 21 T cell receptor beta chains from one specimen sequenced in a study of T cells after yellow fever vaccination. Via MiXCR, TCRdb re-called the 5' RACE reads, giving one row per CDR3 protein. The table has around 310,000 distinct CDR3 sequences, 3.5% to 4.5% seen once. The sample here was PBMCs, taken 15 days after the yellow fever booster vaccination. The source is a man aged 18 to 30 who received the YFV17D yellow fever vaccine.

This clonotype was seen a few times. The V gene is TRBV7-2, the J gene TRBJ2-1, with D unclear. The length of the CDR3 is 14 residues. V was trimmed by 2 bases and J by 7 bases, leaving 12 bases between them. Looked up from germline, CDR1 is SGHTA and CDR2 is FQGNSA. The CDR3 spells CASSLWTLRNEQFF. For the CDR3, the DNA is TGTGCCAGCAGCTTATGGACCCTTCGGAATGAGCAGTTCTTC.

There are many counts of this clonotype. This chain links TRBV7-3 with TRBJ1-1, with 7 bases lining up with TRBD1. With 0 bases clipped from V and 7 bases from J, the junction kept 8 bases outside the gene matches. The germline V gene has CDR1 SGHTA and CDR2 FQGTGA. The CDR3 has 15 residues. The CDR3 region is CASSLTPQGEGEAFF. The CDR3 DNA sequence: TGTGCCAGCAGCTTAACCCCCCAGGGGGAAGGTGAAGCTTTCTTT.

This clonotype was seen repeatedly, ten times or more. V gene TRBV7-2 combines with J gene TRBJ2-5; 8 bases agree with TRBD1. The CDR3 contains 13 residues. With V trimmed by 5 bases and J by 5 bases, 4 bases remained unmatched. Germline values: CDR1 SGHTA, CDR2 FQGNSA. The CDR3 DNA reads TGTGCCAGCAGCCGGACAGGGCATGAGACCCAGTACTTC. Its translation is CASSRTGHETQYF.

This clonotype was recorded a few times. The chain joins TRBV7-6 to TRBJ2-7; D is unclear. Germline-derived CDR1 and CDR2 are SGHVS and FNYEAQ. This CDR3 is built from 14 residues. V was clipped by 2 bases and J by 0 bases, with 8 bases between them. Written as DNA, the CDR3 is TGTGCCAGCAGCTTATTACGGGTCTCCTACGAGCAGTACGTC. Translated, it gives CASSLLRVSYEQYV.

This chain connects TRBV6-1 to TRBJ2-1; 7 bases map to TRBD1. V shed 6 bases and J 4 bases; nucleotides not matched to a gene: 9. The CDR3 is made up of 15 amino acids. Germline V gene lookup returns CDR1 MNHNS and CDR2 SASEGT. The CDR3 DNA is TGTGCCAGCAGGAAAGGGGGCAGGGGATACAATGAGCAGTTCTTC. This sequence encodes CASRKGGRGYNEQFF.

This clonotype was detected a few times. The rearrangement uses TRBV30 and TRBJ1-2, with 9 bases that match TRBD1. Germline trimming cut 8 bases from V and 3 bases from J; bases unmatched to any gene: 13. The CDR3 runs to 15 residues. Germline V gene sequence: CDR1 GTSNPN, CDR2 SVGIG (reference sequence). This CDR3 reads CAKYSGTGLYYGYTF. Here the CDR3 DNA reads TGTGCCAAATACTCCGGGACAGGGCTGTACTATGGCTACACCTTC.

This clonotype showed up many times. This chain links TRBV5-5 with TRBJ2-7; D tentatively fits TRBD1 or TRBD2 (5 bases each). The CDR3 length is 16 residues. Germline V CDR1 and CDR2: SGHKS, YYEKEE (reference sequence). V was pared by 4 bases and J by 0 bases, with 17 bases between. The CDR3 loop is CASSLSGTVRSYEQYV. The CDR3 region has the DNA TGTGCCAGCAGCCTGTCCGGGACGGTGCGCTCCTACGAGCAGTACGTC.

The V and J genes are TRBV20-1 and TRBJ1-6; the D is unclear. V lost 0 bases, J lost 9 bases, and 15 bases lay in between. CDR1 is DFQATT and CDR2 is SNEGSKA in the germline V gene (reference sequence). This CDR3 comprises 15 residues. CDR3 loop: CSARESLGNLSPLHF. DNA of the CDR3: TGCAGTGCTAGAGAAAGCCTAGGGAATCTTTCACCCCTCCACTTT.

This clonotype was counted many times. The V call is TRBV7-6, the J call TRBJ1-2, with D unclear. Germline V gene sequence: CDR1 SGHVS, CDR2 FNYEAQ. Trimming stripped 2 bases from V and 2 bases from J, with 9 bases between. The CDR3 runs to 14 residues. CDR3 nucleotides: TGTGCCAGCAGCTTATTCGGCTCCAACTATGGCTACACCTTC. It is translated as CASSLFGSNYGYTF.

This clonotype came up a few times. The gene calls are TRBV12-3 or TRBV12-4 and TRBJ1-1; D gene ambiguous. The CDR3 covers 14 residues. V was clipped by 2 bases and J by 4 bases, with 11 bases between them. The CDR3 region is CASSLYPGTTEAFF. CDR3 DNA: TGTGCCAGCAGTTTATACCCAGGTACCACTGAAGCTTTCTTT.

This clonotype has a handful of counts. The J gene is TRBJ1-1, the V gene TRBV12-3 or TRBV12-4; D call uncertain. Between the trimmed V and J ends, which lost 2 bases and 1 base, there was a span of 8 bases. The CDR3 is 14 residues long. The CDR3 DNA follows: TGTGCCAGCAGTTTATTCCGGGGGAACACTGAAGCTTTCTTT. Protein product: CASSLFRGNTEAFF.

This clonotype was seen more than once but under ten times. This chain uses TRBV12-3 or TRBV12-4 with TRBJ1-4, with 7 bases matching TRBD1. The CDR3 consists of 15 residues. Losses at the gene ends were 5 bases for V and 7 bases for J; bases not matched to a gene: 10. The DNA for the CDR3 is TGTGCCAGCAGTCGACGACAGGGTATGGGTGAAAAACTGTTTTTT. Translation: CASSRRQGMGEKLFF.

There are many counts of this clonotype. The rearrangement joins TRBV4-1 to TRBJ2-3; D possibly matches TRBD1 or TRBD2 (5 bases each). V gave up 6 bases and J gave up 2 bases, with 12 bases separating them. There are 14 residues in the CDR3. Per germline, CDR1 MGHRA and CDR2 YSYEKL. The CDR3 DNA reads as TGCGCCAGCAGGCGAACGGGGACCACAGATACGCAGTATTTT. It codes for CASRRTGTTDTQYF.

This CDR3 reads CASRLTGGNTGELFF. For the CDR3, the DNA is TGTGCCAGCAGGCTAACAGGGGGCAACACCGGGGAGCTGTTTTTT. This chain links TRBV7-3 with TRBJ2-2, with TRBD1 matching 9 bases. Trimming cost V 6 bases and J 2 bases; bases outside gene matches: 4. The CDR3 extends over 15 amino acids. From germline, CDR1 is SGHTA and CDR2 FQGTGA. Filled out from reference TRBV7-3 and TRBJ2-2, the complete variable domain reads GAGVSQTPSNKVTEKGKYVELRCDPISGHTALYWYRQSLGQGPEFLIYFQGTGAADDSGLPNDRFFAVRPEGSVSTLKIQRTERGDSAVYLCASRLTGGNTGELFFGEGSRLTVL.

This clonotype was found many times. The chain carries TRBV4-3 and TRBJ2-2; D remains unclear. Germline-derived CDR1 and CDR2 are LGHNA and YSLEER. The CDR3 is 15 amino acids. V lost 1 base and J 7 bases, leaving 13 bases between the germline ends. In nucleotides, the CDR3 is TGCGCCAGCAGCCAAGCCGCAGCTAGAATCGGGGAGCTGTTTTTT. This encodes CASSQAAARIGELFF.

The J gene is TRBJ2-7, the V gene TRBV18, with a weak D call TRBD1 (6 bases). The CDR3 spans 13 residues. Trimming took 4 bases from V and 3 from J, leaving 10 bases between them. Germline V CDR1 and CDR2: KGHSH, LQKENI. Here the CDR3 reads CASSLLDSYEQYV. Here the CDR3 DNA reads TGTGCCAGCTCACTCTTGGACAGCTACGAGCAGTACGTC.

CDR3 loop: CASSLDAGQSSYNEQFF. In DNA, the CDR3 is TGCGCCAGCAGCTTGGATGCAGGGCAGAGCTCCTACAATGAGCAGTTCTTC. This sequence joins TRBV5-1 and TRBJ2-1; a possible D gene is TRBD1 (5 bases). Germline V lookup: CDR1 SGHRS, CDR2 YFSETQ. The CDR3 runs 17 residues. Trimming removed 0 bases at V and 0 bases at J, with 13 bases between.

This rearrangement joins TRBV7-2 to TRBJ1-1, with 8 bases fitting TRBD1. The germline CDR1 and CDR2 sequences are SGHTA and FQGNSA. The J segment lost 7 bases and the V segment lost 8 bases, leaving 9 bases of the junction unmatched. The CDR3 runs 13 residues. CDR3 nucleotides: TGTGCCAGCGGGGCCAGGGGGCGCGATGAAGCTTTCTTT. It specifies CASGARGRDEAFF.

This clonotype was detected a few times. The chain recombines TRBV19 with TRBJ1-2; TRBD1 aligns across 10 bases. This CDR3 comprises 12 residues. With V trimmed by 7 bases and J by 14 bases, 10 bases remained unmatched. Germline-derived CDR1 and CDR2 are LNHDA and SQIVND (reference sequence). Here the CDR3 DNA reads TGTGCCAGTACCCCCGGACAGGGGGAACGGACCTTC. This codes for CASTPGQGERTF. Full variable domain (rest looked up from reference TRBV19 and TRBJ1-2): DGGITQSPKYLFRKEGQNVTLSCEQNLNHDAMYWYRQDPGQGLRLIYYSQIVNDFQKGDIAEGYSVSREKKESFPLTVTSAQKNPTAFYLCASTPGQGERTFGSGTRLTVV.

The genes are TRBV6-6 and TRBJ2-1; no clear D. The germline V gene encodes CDR1 MNHNY and CDR2 SVGAGI (reference sequence). The CDR3 is 15 residues long. Trimming took off 2 bases at V and 8 bases at J, with 16 bases between the two ends. The CDR3 reads CASSYQESRRYEQFF. Here the CDR3 DNA reads TGTGCCAGCAGTTACCAAGAATCACGTAGATATGAGCAGTTCTTC.

The V call is TRBV7-2, the J call TRBJ1-5, with a weak D call TRBD1 (5 bases). Trimming took 1 base from V and 4 from J, leaving 14 bases between them. The CDR3 covers 16 residues. CDR1 is SGHTA, CDR2 FQGNSA, per germline. In nucleotides, the CDR3 is TGTGCCAGCAGCTTAGGTGGTAGGGCAGGGAATCAGCCCCAGCATTTT. This encodes CASSLGGRAGNQPQHF.